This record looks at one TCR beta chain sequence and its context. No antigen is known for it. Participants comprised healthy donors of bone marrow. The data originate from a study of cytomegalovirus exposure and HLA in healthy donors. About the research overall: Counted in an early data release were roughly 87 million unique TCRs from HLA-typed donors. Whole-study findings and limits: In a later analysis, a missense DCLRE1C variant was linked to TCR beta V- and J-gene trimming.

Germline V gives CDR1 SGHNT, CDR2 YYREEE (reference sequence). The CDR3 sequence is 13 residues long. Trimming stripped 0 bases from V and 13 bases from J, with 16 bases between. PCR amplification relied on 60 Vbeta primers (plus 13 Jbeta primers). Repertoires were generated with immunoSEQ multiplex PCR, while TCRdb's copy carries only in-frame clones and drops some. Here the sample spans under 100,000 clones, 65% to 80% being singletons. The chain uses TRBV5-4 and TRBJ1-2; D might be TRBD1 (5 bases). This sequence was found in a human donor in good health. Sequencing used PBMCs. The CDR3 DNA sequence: TGTGCCAGCAGCTTGGCCAGGTCCTGGGGGGTCACCTTC. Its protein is CASSLARSWGVTF.